The 25 T cell receptor beta chains given below trace back to one sample, sequenced in a study of cytomegalovirus exposure and HLA in healthy donors. PCR primers comprised 60 Vbeta and 13 Jbeta primers. Sequencing used immunoSEQ multiplex PCR; TCRdb keeps in-frame clones, though not all of them. The data show around 160,000 clones, roughly four fifths seen once. Sequencing was carried out using PBMCs. The receptors derive from a woman in her forties in good health and CMV-seronegative.

Here the CDR3 DNA reads TGCGCCAGCAGCTTGGCCCCTGGGGGAGGGGAGACCCAGTACTTC. Translating it yields CASSLAPGGGETQYF. This sequence joins TRBV5-1 and TRBJ2-5, with 7 bases fitting TRBD2. The V segment lost 0 bases and the J segment 5 bases; nucleotides outside the gene matches: 7. Germline loops: CDR1 SGHRS, CDR2 YFSETQ. The CDR3 runs to 15 residues.

V usage is TRBV19 and J usage is TRBJ1-1; 7 bases fit TRBD1. This CDR3 comprises 11 residues. Trimming at V came to 6 bases and at J to 8 bases, leaving 3 bases not matched to a gene. In germline, CDR1 is LNHDA, CDR2 SQIVND (reference sequence). Written as DNA, the CDR3 is TGTGCCAGTAGAGACAGGGCGGAAGCTTTCTTT. Residues: CASRDRAEAFF.

V is TRBV13 and J is TRBJ2-7, with 9 bases lining up with TRBD1. Losses at the gene ends were 2 bases for V and 0 bases for J; bases not matched to a gene: 8. CDR3 length: 17 residues. Germline V gene sequence: CDR1 PRHDT, CDR2 FYEKMQ (reference sequence). CDR3 bases: TGTGCCAGCAGCTTAAGGGGAGCGGGACAGGGCTCCTACGAGCAGTACTTC. This sequence encodes CASSLRGAGQGSYEQYF.

The chain couples TRBV27 to TRBJ2-2, with D possibly being TRBD1 (6 bases). V was trimmed by 0 bases and J by 2 bases, leaving 10 bases between them. This CDR3 region has 16 residues. Germline V gives CDR1 MNHEY, CDR2 SMNVEV (reference sequence). DNA for the CDR3: TGTGCCAGCAGTTTATCGGCAGGGGCTAACACCGGGGAGCTGTTTTTT. The encoded protein is CASSLSAGANTGELFF.

The chain employs TRBV5-1 and TRBJ2-3, with 9 bases that match TRBD1. Germline V gene sequence: CDR1 SGHRS, CDR2 YFSETQ. After removal of 2 bases from V and 4 bases from J, the junction contained 5 bases not matched to a gene. The CDR3 runs to 15 residues. CDR3 amino acids: CASSFQQGAADTQYF. The DNA for the CDR3 is TGCGCCAGCAGCTTCCAACAGGGGGCTGCAGATACGCAGTATTTT. The full variable domain, its missing parts supplied by reference TRBV5-1 and TRBJ2-3, is KAGVTQTPRYLIKTRGQQVTLSCSPISGHRSVSWYQQTPGQGLQFLFEYFSETQRNKGNFPGRFSGRQFSNSRSEMNVSTLELGDSALYLCASSFQQGAADTQYFGPGTRLTVL.

This clone was detected a few times. The chain uses TRBV7-9 and TRBJ1-2, with a weak D call TRBD1 (5 bases). CDR3 length equals 14 residues. Germline values: CDR1 SEHNR, CDR2 FQNEAQ (reference sequence). With 2 bases removed from V and 4 bases from J, the gap between germline ends came to 11 bases. Written as DNA, the CDR3 is TGTGCCAGCAGCTTATGGGGGGAAATCTATGGCTACACCTTC. Protein: CASSLWGEIYGYTF.

This clone is a singleton in its sample. The chain links TRBV6-1 to TRBJ2-3, with 9 bases aligning to TRBD1. The CDR3 has 15 amino acids. Germline loops: CDR1 MNHNS, CDR2 SASEGT. With V trimmed by 6 bases and J by 2 bases, 6 bases remained unmatched. In nucleotides, the CDR3 is TGTGCCAGCAGCATACAGGGGGCTTTCACAGATACGCAGTATTTT. Translation gives CASSIQGAFTDTQYF.

The V call is TRBV10-3, the J call TRBJ1-1; TRBD1 aligns across 7 bases. The ends lost 6 bases at V and 1 base at J; junction bases unmatched: 5. Per germline, CDR1 ENHRY and CDR2 SYGVKD. The CDR3 has 14 residues. The CDR3 sequence is CAIRLGTENTEAFF. The DNA for the CDR3 is TGTGCCATCAGGTTAGGGACAGAGAACACTGAAGCTTTCTTT.

This rearrangement joins TRBV2 to TRBJ1-4; maybe TRBD1 (5 bases). The germline gives CDR1 SNHLY, CDR2 FYNNEI. Trimming stripped 5 bases from V and 0 bases from J, with 10 bases between. CDR3 length equals 15 residues. The chain's CDR3 is CASSTGLATNEKLFF. CDR3 bases: TGTGCCAGCAGTACGGGACTAGCAACTAATGAAAAACTGTTTTTT.

J is TRBJ1-5 and V is TRBV19; no firm D call. The ends were cut back, 2 bases at V and 5 bases at J, with 7 bases in the middle. The CDR3 consists of 13 residues. Germline CDR1 LNHDA, CDR2 SQIVND (reference sequence). CDR3 coding DNA: TGTGCCAGTAGTATATACGGGGATCAGCCCCAGCATTTT. Protein product: CASSIYGDQPQHF.

The chain has TRBV6-1 and TRBJ2-2; 10 nucleotides align to TRBD1. The CDR3 sequence is 15 residues long. The V and J ends lost 7 bases and 5 bases, in that order; junction bases with no gene match: 7. Germline CDR1 is MNHNS and CDR2 is SASEGT. This CDR3 reads CASNPGQGRTGELFF. The CDR3 region has the DNA TGTGCCAGCAATCCGGGACAGGGGCGGACCGGGGAGCTGTTTTTT.

The chain employs TRBV6-5 and TRBJ1-2; D is undetermined. Germline-derived CDR1 and CDR2 are MNHEY and SVGAGI. This CDR3 contains 16 residues. Trimming shortened V by 0 bases and J by 2 bases, and 13 bases separated the two germline ends. The CDR3, as DNA: TGTGCCAGCAGTTACTCGGGTGTGGAGGCCAACTATGGCTACACCTTC. This codes for CASSYSGVEANYGYTF.

The chain combines TRBV29-1 with TRBJ2-2; 11 positions agree with TRBD2. Germline CDR1 and CDR2: SQVTM and ANQGSEA. The junction had 2 bases not matched to a gene; V was cut back by 5 bases and J by 0 bases. The CDR3 length is 15 residues. The CDR3 DNA is TGCAGCGTTACGACTAGCGGGACGAACACCGGGGAGCTGTTTTTT. Amino acid sequence: CSVTTSGTNTGELFF.

This rearrangement joins TRBV6-1 to TRBJ2-7; 9 nucleotides align to TRBD2. CDR3 length: 15 amino acids. Trimming removed 4 bases from V and 5 bases from J; junction bases left unmatched: 9. Germline assignment: CDR1 MNHNS and CDR2 SASEGT. CDR3 sequence: CASSVQREVPNEQYF. The CDR3 DNA reads as TGTGCCAGCAGTGTCCAGCGGGAGGTCCCTAACGAGCAGTACTTC.

This chain links TRBV28 with TRBJ1-4, with 7 bases matching TRBD1. This CDR3 region has 14 residues. Germline CDR1 MDHEN, CDR2 SYDVKM. V lost 5 bases to trimming and J lost 5 bases; unmatched junction nucleotides: 5. CDR3 protein: CASSPGGRNEKLFF. Here the CDR3 DNA reads TGTGCCAGCAGTCCAGGGGGAAGGAATGAAAAACTGTTTTTT.

The J gene is TRBJ1-2, the V gene TRBV14, with D maybe TRBD1 (5 bases). Germline loops: CDR1 SGHDN, CDR2 FVKESK. V lost 0 bases and J 7 bases, leaving 12 bases between the germline ends. The CDR3 contains 14 residues. CDR3 region: CASSQDAGVGGYTF. CDR3 sequence (DNA): TGTGCCAGCAGCCAAGATGCGGGGGTCGGTGGCTACACCTTC.

The chain uses TRBV25-1 and TRBJ2-2, with 8 bases aligning to TRBD2. The junction had 2 bases not matched to a gene; V was cut back by 5 bases and J by 6 bases. Germline-derived CDR1 and CDR2 are MGHDK and SYGVNS. CDR3 length: 13 amino acids. DNA for the CDR3: TGTGCCAGCAGTACGCGGGGGGCCGGGGAGCTGTTTTTT. Its translation is CASSTRGAGELFF.

The V and J genes are TRBV7-8 and TRBJ2-3, with TRBD2 as a possible D gene (5 bases). The CDR3 contains 16 residues. Germline V gene sequence: CDR1 SGHVS, CDR2 FQNEAQ. V was clipped by 2 bases and J by 5 bases, with 17 bases between them. CDR3 residues: CASSLRRLADEDTQYF. CDR3 bases: TGTGCCAGCAGCTTAAGGAGGCTAGCCGATGAAGATACGCAGTATTTT.

This chain uses TRBV7-9 with TRBJ2-3; maybe TRBD1 (6 bases). Germline values: CDR1 SEHNR, CDR2 FQNEAQ (reference sequence). The ends were cut back, 2 bases at V and 4 bases at J, with 16 bases in the middle. There are 16 residues in the CDR3. DNA for the CDR3: TGTGCCAGCAGCTTATTAGGCGACAGGAACTCAGATACGCAGTATTTT. Amino acids: CASSLLGDRNSDTQYF.

This chain connects TRBV28 to TRBJ1-1; 10 bases are a match to TRBD1. The length of the CDR3 is 15 residues. V gave up 7 bases and J gave up 1 base; unmatched junction bases: 6. Germline V gives CDR1 MDHEN, CDR2 SYDVKM. CDR3 DNA sequence: TGTGCCAGCACCCTGACAGGGGGCCCGAACACTGAAGCTTTCTTT. Protein product: CASTLTGGPNTEAFF.

V usage is TRBV19 and J usage is TRBJ1-1, with a tentative D call TRBD1 (5 bases). V was trimmed by 6 bases and J by 7 bases, leaving 9 bases between them. The CDR3 is made up of 11 amino acids. Germline lookup yields CDR1 LNHDA and CDR2 SQIVND (reference sequence). The CDR3 protein is CASSGQVEAFF. DNA of the CDR3: TGTGCCAGTAGCGGACAAGTTGAAGCTTTCTTT.

J is TRBJ2-5 and V is TRBV9; TRBD2 might be the D (6 bases). There are 14 residues in the CDR3. Trimming shortened V by 0 bases and J by 5 bases, and 11 bases separated the two germline ends. Germline assignment: CDR1 SGDLS and CDR2 YYNGEE. The DNA for the CDR3 is TGTGCCAGCAGCGTAGGGGAGGAGGGGGAGACCCAGTACTTC. This sequence encodes CASSVGEEGETQYF.

This sequence joins TRBV19 and TRBJ2-5, with 10 bases matching TRBD1. This CDR3 contains 15 residues. V lost 5 bases and J lost 5; bases outside the gene matches: 8. Germline V gene data show CDR1 as LNHDA and CDR2 as SQIVND (reference sequence). The DNA for the CDR3 is TGTGCCAGTAGTGGTCGGGGACAGGGGCATGAGACCCAGTACTTC. Amino acid sequence: CASSGRGQGHETQYF.

CDR3 loop: CASSRSTGSYNEQFF. Here the CDR3 DNA reads TGTGCCAGCAGTCGTTCGACAGGTTCCTACAATGAGCAGTTCTTC. This chain joins TRBV27 and TRBJ2-1; tentative D call: TRBD1 (6 bases). There are 15 residues in the CDR3. Trimming stripped 5 bases from V and 1 base from J, with 12 bases between. Germline lookup yields CDR1 MNHEY and CDR2 SMNVEV (reference sequence).

The V gene is TRBV19, the J gene TRBJ2-1; D is ambiguous. Germline assignment: CDR1 LNHDA and CDR2 SQIVND (reference sequence). V was trimmed by 3 bases and J by 9 bases, leaving 9 bases between them. The CDR3 runs 12 residues. CDR3 sequence (DNA): TGTGCCAGTAGTATTGAGCTAGGTGAGCAGTTCTTC. It is translated as CASSIELGEQFF.